A selection of T cell receptor beta chains follows, all from one sample in a study of a mutant IDH1 vaccine in newly diagnosed glioma. No antigen is known for these receptors. The repertoire was sequenced with immunoSEQ multiplex PCR; TCRdb's copy has only in-frame clones and lacks some. The data contain about 94,000 clones, under 90% of them singletons. The material sequenced was PBMCs, taken from a glioma patient whose treatment included an IDH1 peptide vaccine. Receptors were obtained from a woman between 50 and 59 years old with glioma. The conserved cysteine and the conserved F or W are not part of the CDR3 here.

TRBV2,ASKPTGDGYT
TRBV10-1,ASSESTGGPTSTDTQY
TRBV7-6,ASSALGRLYEQY
TRBV23-1,ASSQSPGPEAGANVLT
TRBV7-8,ASTYFSGSYYEQY
TRBV10-1,ASSRTSGRDTQY
TRBV15,ATGWDRSSTDTQY
TRBV10-3,AISPGNMVYEQY
TRBV5-1,ASSRQGAWAGTEAF
TRBV29-1,SVEEDSYEQY
TRBV27,ASSARDGYEQY
TRBV25-1,ASSARDLYGYT
TRBV15,ATSRETGFQETQY
TRBV7-9,ASSSMGLAGYNEQF
TRBV9,ASSGRVQETQY
TRBV10-3,AISDRGMVTGNEQF
TRBV27,ASFAPNEQF
TRBV19,ASSISRVYSNQPQH
TRBV18,ASSPAAAGDQPQH
TRBV5-3,ARSCDRDRLTLSPLH
TRBV11-2,ASSFHRTNTEAF
TRBV9,ASSVREQFYGYT
TRBV7-9,ASSLGVGGTGELF
TRBV1,TSRDRGHDEQF
TRBV2,ASSEALRTATGELF
TRBV29-1,SVEGQTNEKLF
TRBV10-1,ASSQDRLEETQY
TRBV5-6,ASSLDSTGSYEQY
TRBV19,ASSMASAGPDTQY
TRBV7-9,ASSSSSGRALAKNIQY
TRBV10-3,AISGTVQETQY